This T cell receptor beta chain was captured by sequencing in a study of cytomegalovirus exposure and HLA in healthy donors. Measured with immunoSEQ multiplex PCR; TCRdb has only the in-frame clones, and not every one. The table has approximately 140,000 clones, 80% to 90% seen once. V lost 5 bases and J lost 5; bases outside the gene matches: 8. Germline V gives CDR1 SGHTA, CDR2 FQGTGA. This CDR3 contains 14 residues. Remarks on this clone: Its antigen remains unidentified.

Separate from the roughly 670-subject first cohort, the roughly 120-subject validation cohort was the one that the donors belonged to. General study points: First-cohort TCR clusters tended to co-occur in the approximately 130 validation repertoires, a later analysis found.

Sequences were obtained from PBMCs. The chain couples TRBV7-3 to TRBJ2-5; 7 bases are a match to TRBD1. The TCR comes from a woman aged 30 to 39 in good health and CMV-seronegative. The CDR3 here is CASSKQGFGETQYF. The CDR3 bases are TGTGCCAGCAGCAAACAGGGGTTTGGGGAGACCCAGTACTTC. Using reference TRBV7-3 and TRBJ2-5 for the parts outside the CDR3, the full variable domain is GAGVSQTPSNKVTEKGKYVELRCDPISGHTALYWYRQSLGQGPEFLIYFQGTGAADDSGLPNDRFFAVRPEGSVSTLKIQRTERGDSAVYLCASSKQGFGETQYFGPGTRLLVL.